What follows are 27 T cell receptor beta chains derived from one specimen sequenced in a study of blood T cells in healthy people across ages. A sample-barcoded 5' primer and a J-beta primer mix were used in a second PCR of roughly 7 to 12 cycles. A single record per CDR3 protein comes from TCRdb applying MiXCR to the 5' RACE reads. The sample lists 600,000 or so distinct CDR3 sequences; under 25% were seen once. Sequenced sample: blood. These receptors were taken from a man aged 65-85 years in good health.

Ten or more counts support this clonotype. The chain employs TRBV9 and TRBJ2-4; 11 bases are shared with TRBD2. The junction had 4 bases not matched to a gene; V was cut back by 4 bases and J by 4 bases. The CDR3 extends over 15 amino acids. In germline, CDR1 is SGDLS, CDR2 YYNGEE. The CDR3 region is CASSSGLAVKNIQYF. Here the CDR3 DNA reads TGTGCCAGCAGCTCGGGACTAGCGGTAAAAAACATTCAGTACTTC.

CDR3 coding DNA: TGCAGTGCTAGAGATATTGCGGGAGGGCCGGTCGAGCAGTACTTC. Its protein is CSARDIAGGPVEQYF. The J gene is TRBJ2-7, the V gene TRBV20-1, with 9 positions matching TRBD2. The CDR3 is made up of 15 amino acids. V was pared by 0 bases and J by 6 bases, with 9 bases of the junction left unmatched. The germline V gene encodes CDR1 DFQATT and CDR2 SNEGSKA (reference sequence).

This clonotype was observed a few times. The rearrangement uses TRBV5-1 and TRBJ1-1; TRBD1 might be the D (5 bases). Per germline, CDR1 SGHRS and CDR2 YFSETQ. The CDR3 sequence is 16 residues long. V was clipped by 0 bases and J by 1 base, with 13 bases between them. The CDR3 DNA reads TGCGCCAGCAGCTTGGTTCCCGCCACAGGGAACACTGAAGCTTTCTTT. Translated: CASSLVPATGNTEAFF.

This clonotype was seen more than once but under ten times. This sequence joins TRBV3-1 and TRBJ1-5; D may be TRBD1 (5 bases). Trimming took 1 base from V and 3 from J, leaving 10 bases between them. The germline CDR1 and CDR2 sequences are LGHDT and YNNKEL (reference sequence). The length of the CDR3 is 15 residues. DNA for the CDR3: TGTGCCAGCAGCCAAGGGGGGTTAGACAATCAGCCCCAGCATTTT. Protein sequence: CASSQGGLDNQPQHF. Full variable domain (remainder filled in from reference TRBV3-1 and TRBJ1-5): DTAVSQTPKYLVTQMGNDKSIKCEQNLGHDTMYWYKQDSKKFLKIMFSYNNKELIINETVPNRFSPKSPDKAHLNLHINSLELGDSAVYFCASSQGGLDNQPQHFGDGTRLSIL.

This clonotype has ten or more counts. V and J are TRBV28 and TRBJ2-5, with 9 positions matching TRBD2. Unmatched junction bases numbered 3, after V lost 6 bases and J lost 1 base. Germline V gives CDR1 MDHEN, CDR2 SYDVKM. This CDR3 contains 14 residues. CDR3 amino acids: CASSLLAGQETQYF. For the CDR3, the DNA is TGTGCCAGCAGCCTACTAGCGGGCCAAGAGACCCAGTACTTC.

In this sample, this clonotype turned up a few times. This chain uses TRBV3-1 with TRBJ2-5; D gene uncertain. Matching the DNA end better, TRBJ2-7 makes the J call doubtful. Germline V lookup: CDR1 LGHDT, CDR2 YNNKEL (reference sequence). The CDR3 runs 14 residues. DNA for the CDR3: TGTGCCAGCAGCCAAGTTAGGCTAGCCTACGAGCAGTACTTC. Encoded protein: CASSQVRLAYEQYF.

At least ten counts were recorded for this clonotype. The rearrangement joins TRBV20-1 to TRBJ2-3; the D gene is possibly TRBD2 (5 bases). The CDR3 covers 14 residues. From germline, CDR1 is DFQATT and CDR2 SNEGSKA (reference sequence). The ends were cut back, 6 bases at V and 6 bases at J, with 19 bases in the middle. CDR3 in amino acids: CSALPGVSYDTQYF. For the CDR3, the DNA is TGCAGTGCGCTACCCGGGGTTTCATACGATACGCAGTATTTT.

V usage is TRBV6-2 or TRBV6-3 and J usage is TRBJ2-7; D might be TRBD2 (6 bases). The CDR3 covers 13 residues. Germline lookup yields CDR1 MNHEY and CDR2 SVGEGT. The V end was cut by 7 bases, the J end by 1 base, with 11 bases between. The CDR3 here is CASKPRGSYEQYF. In nucleotides, the CDR3 is TGTGCCAGCAAACCGCGGGGATCCTACGAGCAGTACTTC.

This clonotype came up a few times. This chain joins TRBV7-9 and TRBJ1-3, with D tentatively TRBD1 (5 bases). V lost 3 bases to trimming and J lost 0 bases, with 18 bases between them. CDR1 and CDR2 (germline): SEHNR, FQNEAQ (reference sequence). The CDR3 length is 18 residues. This chain's CDR3 is CASSLSFWGGNSGNTIYF. CDR3 nucleotide sequence: TGTGCCAGCAGCTTGTCCTTTTGGGGGGGGAACTCTGGAAACACCATATATTTT.

The gene calls are TRBV29-1 and TRBJ1-1; maybe TRBD1 (5 bases). Per the germline V gene, CDR1 is SQVTM and CDR2 is ANQGSEA. The CDR3 totals 13 residues. V lost 3 bases to trimming and J lost 3 bases, with 11 bases between them. In DNA, the CDR3 is TGCAGCGTTGAGGGGCAGGGAGACACTGAAGCTTTCTTT. Translation gives CSVEGQGDTEAFF.

The chain combines TRBV28 with TRBJ2-5, with 8 bases identical to TRBD2. The CDR3 sequence is 15 residues long. Germline V CDR1 and CDR2: MDHEN, SYDVKM. The V and J ends lost 4 bases and 5 bases, in that order; junction bases with no gene match: 9. The CDR3 is CASSSPRGGIETQYF. CDR3 sequence (DNA): TGTGCCAGCAGTTCGCCCCGGGGGGGGATCGAGACCCAGTACTTC.

This clonotype was found a few times. J is TRBJ2-3 and V is TRBV13; the D gene is possibly TRBD1 (6 bases). This CDR3 has 16 residues. Trimming stripped 4 bases from V and 4 bases from J, with 18 bases between. In germline, CDR1 is PRHDT, CDR2 FYEKMQ (reference sequence). CDR3 DNA sequence: TGTGCCAGCAGCTCCGAGACCCAGACAGGAGCAGATACGCAGTATTTT. Encoded protein: CASSSETQTGADTQYF.

This clonotype was counted ten times or more. The chain couples TRBV29-1 to TRBJ2-5; possibly TRBD1 for D (5 bases). CDR1 SQVTM and CDR2 ANQGSEA come from the germline V gene. Trimming removed 6 bases at V and 4 bases at J, with 15 bases between. The CDR3 totals 13 residues. The CDR3 sequence is CSVDPGSGETQYF. The DNA for the CDR3 is TGCAGCGTGGATCCAGGGTCGGGAGAGACCCAGTACTTC.

This clonotype has a handful of counts. This chain uses TRBV5-6 with TRBJ2-7, with TRBD2 matching over 11 bases. Trimming at V came to 4 bases and at J to 3 bases, leaving 6 bases not matched to a gene. The length of the CDR3 is 15 residues. Germline values: CDR1 SGHDT, CDR2 YYEEEE. In nucleotides, the CDR3 is TGTGCCAGCAGCGCGGGACTAGCGGAACTCTACGAGCAGTACTTC. This gives the protein CASSAGLAELYEQYF.

The CDR3 is CASSQGSGLGNTEAFF. As DNA, the CDR3 is TGCGCCAGCAGCCAAGGAAGCGGCCTTGGGAACACTGAAGCTTTCTTT. The genes are TRBV4-1 and TRBJ1-1; no definite D call. The CDR3 consists of 16 residues. Germline values: CDR1 MGHRA, CDR2 YSYEKL. Between the trimmed V and J ends, which lost 1 base and 1 base, there was a span of 13 bases.

This rearrangement joins TRBV7-2 to TRBJ2-7; 15 bases fit TRBD2. V shed 7 bases, J shed 5 bases, and the junction held 6 bases outside the gene matches. Germline CDR1 is SGHTA and CDR2 is FQGNSA. The CDR3 runs 15 residues. The CDR3 loop is CASTGLAGGYHEQYF. As DNA, the CDR3 is TGTGCCAGCACCGGACTAGCGGGAGGGTATCACGAGCAGTACTTC.

The V gene is TRBV3-1, the J gene TRBJ2-1; TRBD2 agrees at 7 bases. This CDR3 is built from 13 residues. The ends lost 6 bases at V and 5 bases at J; junction bases unmatched: 4. Per germline, CDR1 LGHDT and CDR2 YNNKEL (reference sequence). CDR3 nucleotide sequence: TGTGCCAGCAGTCTCAGCGGGGACAATGAGCAGTTCTTC. It specifies CASSLSGDNEQFF.

V and J are TRBV4-3 and TRBJ2-7; 7 bases match TRBD1. The J segment lost 4 bases and the V segment lost 0 bases, leaving 6 bases of the junction unmatched. The CDR3 has 15 residues. Germline values: CDR1 LGHNA, CDR2 YSLEER. Written as DNA, the CDR3 is TGCGCCAGCAGCCAAGATATGCAGGGGGTGTACGAGCAGTACTTC. It translates to CASSQDMQGVYEQYF.

This clonotype showed up just a few times. The V call is TRBV30, the J call TRBJ2-5, with no clear D. With 0 bases removed from V and 2 bases from J, the gap between germline ends came to 7 bases. This CDR3 contains 13 residues. Germline V gene lookup returns CDR1 GTSNPN and CDR2 SVGIG (reference sequence). The CDR3 DNA reads TGTGCCTGGAGTGTAAATAGACAAGAGACCCAGTACTTC. Translation: CAWSVNRQETQYF.

The chain links TRBV5-6 to TRBJ2-7; 14 bases are a match to TRBD2. V trimming: 2 bases; J trimming: 1 base; junction bases outside the gene matches: 8. The CDR3 covers 18 residues. Germline V CDR1 and CDR2: SGHDT, YYEEEE. CDR3 DNA: TGTGCCAGCAGCTTCTCGACTAGCGGGAGGGTGATTTCCTACGAGCAGTACTTC. It encodes CASSFSTSGRVISYEQYF.

This chain links TRBV11-2 with TRBJ1-1; D gene ambiguous. The CDR3 is 13 residues long. Germline CDR1 and CDR2: SGHAT and FQNNGV. V lost 5 bases and J lost 6, with 13 bases in between. The CDR3 here is CASSRTRYSEAFF. The CDR3 DNA is TGTGCCAGCAGCCGGACGAGGTATTCTGAAGCTTTCTTT.

The chain uses TRBV6-2 or TRBV6-3 and TRBJ2-5, with 7 bases matching TRBD1. The J call could be wrong; TRBJ2-7 is a better fit for the DNA end. Germline V gene sequence: CDR1 MNHEY, CDR2 SVGEGT. The CDR3 consists of 15 residues. CDR3 DNA sequence: TGTGCCAGCAGCTGGGAGCCAGGGGGTAAGGACGAGCAGTACTTC. Amino acid sequence: CASSWEPGGKDEQYF.

This clonotype came up a few times. The chain uses TRBV7-2 and TRBJ2-7; 15 bases match TRBD2. Germline values: CDR1 SGHTA, CDR2 FQGNSA. With 4 bases clipped from V and 6 bases from J, the junction kept 4 bases outside the gene matches. This CDR3 contains 15 residues. The CDR3 region has the DNA TGTGCCAGCAGCTCGGGACTAGCGGGAGGACCCGAGCAGTACTTC. Protein sequence: CASSSGLAGGPEQYF.

This clonotype turned up a few times. A much larger clone lies a single base off, so this may be a read error. The chain couples TRBV27 to TRBJ2-7; D remains ambiguous. This CDR3 spans 13 amino acids. V lost 0 bases and J 9 bases, leaving 12 bases between the germline ends. Germline CDR1 is MNHEY and CDR2 is SMNVEV (reference sequence). The CDR3 coding sequence is TGTGCCAGCAGTTTATCAGGACGGTGGGGGCAGTACTTC. It translates to CASSLSGRWGQYF.

This clonotype was seen repeatedly, ten times or more. This sequence joins TRBV9 and TRBJ2-3; tentatively, D is TRBD2 (5 bases). Germline values: CDR1 SGDLS, CDR2 YYNGEE. The CDR3 covers 16 residues. V lost 2 bases, J lost 0 bases, and 13 bases lay in between. The DNA for the CDR3 is TGTGCCAGCAGCGTTACGGCGGGCTCTAGCACAGATACGCAGTATTTT. Its protein product is CASSVTAGSSTDTQYF.

This chain links TRBV28 with TRBJ2-7, with 10 nucleotides matching TRBD1. With V trimmed by 5 bases and J by 5 bases, 18 bases remained unmatched. Germline V lookup: CDR1 MDHEN, CDR2 SYDVKM. The CDR3 contains 18 residues. The CDR3 nucleotides read TGTGCCAGCAGTACGTTGGGTGGGCCGGGACAGGGGTCGGACGAGCAGTACTTC. Its protein product is CASSTLGGPGQGSDEQYF.

This rearrangement joins TRBV5-1 to TRBJ1-1; no clear D. CDR3 length: 14 amino acids. Germline-derived CDR1 and CDR2 are SGHRS and YFSETQ. The V gene lost 3 bases and the J gene lost 0 bases, with 9 bases spanning the gap. The CDR3 sequence is CASSSFTVNTEAFF. The DNA for the CDR3 is TGCGCCAGCAGCTCATTCACGGTGAACACTGAAGCTTTCTTT.